This paragraph reports one TCR beta chain. This may arise from a read error, as a much more abundant clone is one base away. The data stem from a study of molecular identifiers for immune sequencing clone quantification. The CDR3 runs to 16 residues. From germline, CDR1 is SGHRS and CDR2 YFSETQ. TCRdb itself ran the PCR reads through MiXCR, one entry per CDR3 protein. Here the sample spans some 320,000 distinct CDR3 sequences, over 20% being singletons. Sequencing used naive CD8+ T cells from blood, with Jurkat cell RNA spiked in. The subset: FACS-sorted CD8+CD4-CCR7+CD45RA+ naive T cells. The V call is TRBV5-1, the J call TRBJ2-1; 10 bases are a match to TRBD2. The origin of this receptor is a human donor in good health. Some libraries in this study had Jurkat cell RNA spiked in. CDR3 coding DNA: TGCGCCGGCAGCTTGGTTCTAGCGGGAGCCTACAATGAGCAGTTCTTC. Encoded protein: CAGSLVLAGAYNEQFF.